The rows below give T cell receptor beta chains drawn from one sample of a study of cytomegalovirus exposure and HLA in healthy donors. TCRdb's copy holds only in-frame clones and misses some; the assay was immunoSEQ multiplex PCR. This table has 220,000 or so clones, about 75% appearing once. Sequences were obtained from PBMCs. Receptors originate from a woman in her 30s in good health and CMV-seronegative. Both conserved end residues are part of each CDR3. Each record gives: clone size, J gene, V gene, CDR3 length, D gene, CDR3 protein, CDR3 DNA. D genes are given only for firm matches. The size entry is marked missing in some rows and otherwise reads once, few, many or a size class.

- TRBJ2-5 TRBV5-4 12 - CASTPKPETQYF TGTGCCAGCACTCCGAAGCCAGAGACCCAGTACTTC
- TRBJ2-7 TRBV7-9 14 - CASSEGGVTYEQYF TGTGCCAGCAGCGAGGGGGGGGTCACCTACGAGCAGTACTTC
few TRBJ2-2 TRBV18 17 TRBD2 CASSPPRLAGNTGELFF TGTGCCAGCTCACCACCGAGACTAGCGGGGAACACCGGGGAGCTGTTTTTT
- TRBJ2-7 TRBV19 16 TRBD2 CASSMLGAGEIYEQYF TGTGCCAGTAGTATGTTGGGAGCGGGAGAAATCTACGAGCAGTACTTC
- TRBJ1-6 TRBV5-6 16 - CASSLVGYSENSPLHF TGTGCCAGCAGCTTGGTCGGTTACAGTGAAAATTCACCCCTCCACTTT
- TRBJ2-3 TRBV19 16 TRBD2 CASSLGTSESTDTQYF TGTGCCAGTAGTCTCGGGACTAGCGAAAGCACAGATACGCAGTATTTT
- TRBJ2-5 TRBV29-1 12 - CSVESGDETQYF TGCAGCGTTGAATCGGGGGACGAGACCCAGTACTTC
few TRBJ2-2 TRBV10-3 15 TRBD1 CAIKGTGLNTGELFF TGTGCCATCAAAGGGACAGGGTTGAACACCGGGGAGCTGTTTTTT
- TRBJ1-5 TRBV19 18 - CATSIWGRSSVTNQPQHF TGTGCCACTAGTATATGGGGCAGGTCGTCTGTTACCAATCAGCCCCAGCATTTT
- TRBJ2-1 TRBV10-2 15 TRBD2 CASSQLAGVFFEQFF TGCGCCAGCTCCCAGCTAGCGGGAGTTTTTTTTGAGCAGTTCTTC